One and the same sample provided the 8 T cell receptor beta chains below, sequenced in a study of shared clonotypes between healthy human individuals. The method was immunoSEQ multiplex PCR; TCRdb's version includes in-frame clones alone and lacks a portion of them. The data hold over a million clones, with over 95% observed a single time. The sample consisted of naive CD4+ T cells sorted from blood. Described subset: CD45RA+ positively selected. These receptors were collected from a man aged 25 to 45 in good health.

The J gene is TRBJ2-5, the V gene TRBV30, with TRBD2 matching over 9 bases. Trimming took 5 bases from V and 3 from J; bases not matched to a gene: 4. This CDR3 spans 13 amino acids. Germline V lookup: CDR1 GTSNPN, CDR2 SVGIG (reference sequence). The CDR3 loop reads CAWQASGKETQYF. CDR3 DNA sequence: TGTGCCTGGCAGGCTAGCGGGAAAGAGACCCAGTACTTC.

The gene calls are TRBV2 and TRBJ2-7; D uncertain. V lost 4 bases and J 0 bases, leaving 10 bases between the germline ends. The CDR3 is 14 amino acids. Germline lookup yields CDR1 SNHLY and CDR2 FYNNEI. Here the CDR3 DNA reads TGTGCCAGCAGTGTTGAAAAGGTCTCCTACGAGCAGTACTTC. Translation gives CASSVEKVSYEQYF.

The V gene is TRBV5-1, the J gene TRBJ1-1, with a tentative D call TRBD1 (5 bases). V was pared by 4 bases and J by 0 bases, with 16 bases between. CDR1 and CDR2 from the germline V gene are SGHRS and YFSETQ. The CDR3 has 16 residues. The CDR3 reads CASSTRGGLVNTEAFF. DNA for the CDR3: TGCGCCAGCAGCACTAGGGGTGGTCTGGTGAACACTGAAGCTTTCTTT.

The chain employs TRBV14 and TRBJ2-2; 9 positions agree with TRBD1. This CDR3 spans 18 amino acids. CDR1 SGHDN and CDR2 FVKESK come from the germline V gene. Trimming cost V 4 bases and J 6 bases; bases outside gene matches: 15. The CDR3 loop reads CASSLHYGQGIAAGELFF. The CDR3 region has the DNA TGTGCCAGCAGCCTTCACTACGGACAGGGGATAGCGGCCGGGGAGCTGTTTTTT.

The rearrangement uses TRBV27 and TRBJ1-5; tentatively, D is TRBD1 (5 bases). Per germline, CDR1 MNHEY and CDR2 SMNVEV (reference sequence). Trimming removed 7 bases from V and 5 bases from J, with 9 bases in between. The length of the CDR3 is 12 residues. CDR3 nucleotide sequence: TGTGCCAGCAAGCAGGGCGATCAGCCCCAGCATTTT. Residues: CASKQGDQPQHF.

The chain links TRBV6-4 to TRBJ2-1, with D unclear. Deletions cut 3 bases from V and 0 bases from J, with 9 bases between. The CDR3 length is 15 residues. CDR1 and CDR2 (germline): MRHNA, SNTAGT. The CDR3 nucleotides are TGTGCCAGCAGTGAACGGGTGAGCTCCTACAATGAGCAGTTCTTC. Translated: CASSERVSSYNEQFF.

The chain has TRBV21-1 and TRBJ1-4. TRBV21-1 is given as a pseudogene. The CDR3 contains 15 residues. The CDR3 DNA sequence: TGTGCCAGCAGCAAATTGAAAGGCCAAAATGAAAAACTGTTTTTT. It codes for CASSKLKGQNEKLFF.

This rearrangement joins TRBV5-6 to TRBJ1-1; possibly TRBD1 for D (5 bases). Trimming removed 0 bases from V and 3 bases from J, with 12 bases in between. The CDR3 totals 15 residues. The germline V gene has CDR1 SGHDT and CDR2 YYEEEE. The CDR3 nucleotides read TGTGCCAGCAGCTTGGACAGGAGATGGGACACTGAAGCTTTCTTT. As protein: CASSLDRRWDTEAFF.